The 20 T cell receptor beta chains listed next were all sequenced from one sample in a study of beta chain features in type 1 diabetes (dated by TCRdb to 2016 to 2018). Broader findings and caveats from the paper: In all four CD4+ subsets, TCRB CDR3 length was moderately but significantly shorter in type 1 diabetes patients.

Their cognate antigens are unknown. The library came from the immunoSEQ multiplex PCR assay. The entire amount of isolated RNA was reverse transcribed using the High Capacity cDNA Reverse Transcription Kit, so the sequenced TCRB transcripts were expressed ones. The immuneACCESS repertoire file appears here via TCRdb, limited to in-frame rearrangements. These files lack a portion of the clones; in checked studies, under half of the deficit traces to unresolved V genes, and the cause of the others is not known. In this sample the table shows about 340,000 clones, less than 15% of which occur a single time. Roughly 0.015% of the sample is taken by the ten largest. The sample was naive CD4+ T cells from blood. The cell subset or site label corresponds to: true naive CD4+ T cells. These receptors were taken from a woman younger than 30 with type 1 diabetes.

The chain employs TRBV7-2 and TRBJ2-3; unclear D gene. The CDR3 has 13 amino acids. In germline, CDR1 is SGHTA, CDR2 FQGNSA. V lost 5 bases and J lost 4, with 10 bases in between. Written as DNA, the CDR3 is TGTGCCAGCAGCCCCGACTGGGCAGATACGCAGTATTTT. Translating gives CASSPDWADTQYF.

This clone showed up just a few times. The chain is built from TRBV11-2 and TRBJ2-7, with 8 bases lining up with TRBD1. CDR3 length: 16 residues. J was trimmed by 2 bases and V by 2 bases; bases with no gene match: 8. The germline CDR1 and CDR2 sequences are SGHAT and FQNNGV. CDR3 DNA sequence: TGTGCCAGCAGCTTACTTGCGGGACAGGCGACCTACGAGCAGTACTTC. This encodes CASSLLAGQATYEQYF.

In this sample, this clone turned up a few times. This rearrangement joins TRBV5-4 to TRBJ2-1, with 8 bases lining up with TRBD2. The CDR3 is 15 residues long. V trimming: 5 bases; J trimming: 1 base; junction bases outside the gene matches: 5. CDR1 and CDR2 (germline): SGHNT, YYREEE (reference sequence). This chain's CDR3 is CASRMGLGSYNEQFF. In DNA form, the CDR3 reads TGTGCCAGCAGAATGGGACTAGGTTCCTACAATGAGCAGTTCTTC.

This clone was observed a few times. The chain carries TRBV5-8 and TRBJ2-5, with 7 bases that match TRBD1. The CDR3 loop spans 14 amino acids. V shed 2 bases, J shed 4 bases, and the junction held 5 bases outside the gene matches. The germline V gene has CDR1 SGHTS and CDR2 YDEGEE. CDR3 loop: CASSLQGTGETQYF. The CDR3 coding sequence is TGTGCCAGCAGCTTACAGGGGACGGGAGAGACCCAGTACTTC.

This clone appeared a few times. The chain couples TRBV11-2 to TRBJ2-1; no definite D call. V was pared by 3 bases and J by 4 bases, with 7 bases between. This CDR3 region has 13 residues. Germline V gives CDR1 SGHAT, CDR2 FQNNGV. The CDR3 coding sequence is TGTGCCAGCAGCTTTCAGGTGTACAATGAGCAGTTCTTC. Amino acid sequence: CASSFQVYNEQFF.

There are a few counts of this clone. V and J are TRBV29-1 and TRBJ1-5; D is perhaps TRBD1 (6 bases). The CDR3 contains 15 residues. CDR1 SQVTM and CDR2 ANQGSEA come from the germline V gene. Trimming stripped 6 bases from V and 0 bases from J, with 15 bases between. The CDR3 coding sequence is TGCAGCGTCGGAACGATACAGGGTAGCAATCAGCCCCAGCATTTT. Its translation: CSVGTIQGSNQPQHF.

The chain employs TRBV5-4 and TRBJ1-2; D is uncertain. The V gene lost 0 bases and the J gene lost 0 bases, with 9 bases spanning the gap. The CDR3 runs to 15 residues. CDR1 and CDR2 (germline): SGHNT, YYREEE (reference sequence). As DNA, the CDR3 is TGTGCCAGCAGCTTGGACAGATCCCCTAACTATGGCTACACCTTC. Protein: CASSLDRSPNYGYTF. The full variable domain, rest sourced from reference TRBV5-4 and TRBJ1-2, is ETGVTQSPTHLIKTRGQQVTLRCSSQSGHNTVSWYQQALGQGPQFIFQYYREEENGRGNFPPRFSGLQFPNYSSELNVNALELDDSALYLCASSLDRSPNYGYTFGSGTRLTVV.

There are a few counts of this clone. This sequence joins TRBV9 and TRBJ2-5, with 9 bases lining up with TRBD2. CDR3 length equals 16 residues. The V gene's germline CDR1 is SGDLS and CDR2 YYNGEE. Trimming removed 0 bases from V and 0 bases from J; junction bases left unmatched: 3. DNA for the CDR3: TGTGCCAGCAGCGTAGGGCTAGCGGGGTACCAAGAGACCCAGTACTTC. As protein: CASSVGLAGYQETQYF.

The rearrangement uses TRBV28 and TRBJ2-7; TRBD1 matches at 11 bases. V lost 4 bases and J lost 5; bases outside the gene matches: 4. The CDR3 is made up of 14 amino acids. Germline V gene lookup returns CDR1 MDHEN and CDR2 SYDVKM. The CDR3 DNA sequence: TGTGCCAGCAGTTCGGGACAGGGGGTCCACGAGCAGTACTTC. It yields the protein CASSSGQGVHEQYF.

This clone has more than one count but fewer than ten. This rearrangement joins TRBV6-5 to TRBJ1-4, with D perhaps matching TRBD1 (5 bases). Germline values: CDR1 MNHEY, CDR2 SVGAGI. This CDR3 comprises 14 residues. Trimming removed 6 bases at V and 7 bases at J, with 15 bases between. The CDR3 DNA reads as TGTGCCAGCAGCCCGATGGTGGGGGGTGAAAAACTGTTTTTT. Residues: CASSPMVGGEKLFF.

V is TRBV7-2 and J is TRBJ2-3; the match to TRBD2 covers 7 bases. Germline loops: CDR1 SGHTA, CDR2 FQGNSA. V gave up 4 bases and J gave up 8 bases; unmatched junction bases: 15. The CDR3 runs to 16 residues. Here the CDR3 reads CASSSSGGKASGTQYF. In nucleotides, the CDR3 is TGTGCCAGCAGCTCTTCCGGGGGGAAAGCGTCGGGTACGCAGTATTTT.

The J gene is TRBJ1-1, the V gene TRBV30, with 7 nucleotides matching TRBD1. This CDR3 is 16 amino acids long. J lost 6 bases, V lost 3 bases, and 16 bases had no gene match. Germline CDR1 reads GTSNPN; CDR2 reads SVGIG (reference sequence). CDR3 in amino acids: CAWSPPDREGWAEAFF. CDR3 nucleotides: TGTGCCTGGAGCCCGCCCGACAGGGAAGGTTGGGCTGAAGCTTTCTTT.

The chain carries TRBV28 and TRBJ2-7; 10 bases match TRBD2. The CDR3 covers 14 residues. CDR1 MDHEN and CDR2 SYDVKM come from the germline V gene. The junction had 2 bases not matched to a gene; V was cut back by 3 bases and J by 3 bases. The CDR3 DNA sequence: TGTGCCAGCAGTTTGACTAGCGGGTACTACGAGCAGTACTTC. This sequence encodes CASSLTSGYYEQYF.

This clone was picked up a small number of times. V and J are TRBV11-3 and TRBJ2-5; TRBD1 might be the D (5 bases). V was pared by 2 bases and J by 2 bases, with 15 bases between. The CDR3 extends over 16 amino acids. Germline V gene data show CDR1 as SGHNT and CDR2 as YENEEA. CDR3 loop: CASSLWGNRSQETQYF. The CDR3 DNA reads TGTGCCAGCAGCTTATGGGGAAACAGGTCTCAAGAGACCCAGTACTTC.

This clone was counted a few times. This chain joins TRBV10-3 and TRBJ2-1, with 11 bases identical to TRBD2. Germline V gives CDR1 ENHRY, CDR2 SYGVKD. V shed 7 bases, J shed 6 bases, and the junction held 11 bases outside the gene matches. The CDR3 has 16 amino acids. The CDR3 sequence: CAINPHLAGGPNEQFF. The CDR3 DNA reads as TGTGCCATCAACCCTCACTTAGCGGGAGGGCCCAATGAGCAGTTCTTC.

The CDR3 DNA reads TGTGCCAGCAGCTTAGGGGGGCTATATGGCTACACCTTC. Encoded protein: CASSLGGLYGYTF. The chain recombines TRBV7-2 with TRBJ1-2, with D maybe TRBD1 (6 bases). Germline V gene data show CDR1 as SGHTA and CDR2 as FQGNSA. The V and J ends lost 1 base and 5 bases respectively, with 8 bases between them. The CDR3 has 13 residues.

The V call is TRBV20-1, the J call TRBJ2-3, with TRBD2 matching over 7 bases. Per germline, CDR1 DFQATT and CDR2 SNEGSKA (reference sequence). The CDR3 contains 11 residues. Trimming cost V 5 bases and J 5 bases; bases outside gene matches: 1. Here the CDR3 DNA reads TGCAGTGCTGAGCGGGGAGATACGCAGTATTTT. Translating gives CSAERGDTQYF.

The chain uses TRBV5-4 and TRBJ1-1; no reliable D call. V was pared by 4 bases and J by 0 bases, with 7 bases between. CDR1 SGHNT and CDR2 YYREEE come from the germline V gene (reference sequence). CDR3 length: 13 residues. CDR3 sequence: CASSTDMNTEAFF. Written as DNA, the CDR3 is TGTGCCAGCAGCACCGACATGAACACTGAAGCTTTCTTT.

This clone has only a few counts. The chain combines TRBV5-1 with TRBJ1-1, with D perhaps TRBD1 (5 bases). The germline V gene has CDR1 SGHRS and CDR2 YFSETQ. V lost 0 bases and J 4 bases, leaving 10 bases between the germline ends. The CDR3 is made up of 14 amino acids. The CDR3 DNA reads TGCGCCAGCAGCTTGGGGACAATTCTCACTGAAGCTTTCTTT. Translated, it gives CASSLGTILTEAFF. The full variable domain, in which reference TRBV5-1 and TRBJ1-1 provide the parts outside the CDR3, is KAGVTQTPRYLIKTRGQQVTLSCSPISGHRSVSWYQQTPGQGLQFLFEYFSETQRNKGNFPGRFSGRQFSNSRSEMNVSTLELGDSALYLCASSLGTILTEAFFGQGTRLTVV.

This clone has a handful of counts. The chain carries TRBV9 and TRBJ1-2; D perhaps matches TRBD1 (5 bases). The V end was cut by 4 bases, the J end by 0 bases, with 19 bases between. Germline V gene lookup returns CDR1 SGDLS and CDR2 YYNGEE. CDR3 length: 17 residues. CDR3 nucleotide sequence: TGTGCCAGCAGCTTCCTTCCTGGGGCAGGGACTAACTATGGCTACACCTTC. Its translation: CASSFLPGAGTNYGYTF.